The following is a T cell receptor (beta chain) sequence with its context. The antigen is unknown. Here immunoSEQ multiplex PCR was the method, and the copy in TCRdb shows in-frame clones only, minus some. Of some 74,000 clones listed, approximately 90% were seen once; the top ten hold under 1.5%. This specimen comes from a study of T cell responses to AZD1222 COVID-19 vaccine. General study results and limits: Repertoire samples came only from after the peak T cell response.

V lost 4 bases to trimming and J lost 7 bases; unmatched junction nucleotides: 4. In germline, CDR1 is KGHSH, CDR2 LQKENI. The CDR3 has 15 residues. Sequenced material: peripheral blood, taken 28 days after the second AZD1222 dose. The chain joins TRBV18 to TRBJ1-6; TRBD1 aligns across 10 bases. The clonotype comes from an adult who received the AZD1222 COVID-19 vaccine. CDR3 coding DNA: TGTGCCAGCTCACGGGACAGGGGATGGAATTCACCCCTCCACTTT. It specifies CASSRDRGWNSPLHF.